Presented here are 15 T cell receptor beta chains from one specimen sequenced in a study of T cell responses to AZD1222 COVID-19 vaccine. TCRdb's copy holds only in-frame clones and misses some; the assay was immunoSEQ multiplex PCR. Of around 120,000 clones in the sample, roughly 88% were seen once. The specimen comprised peripheral blood, sampled on day 0 of MenACWY control vaccination. The receptors shown here come from an adult in good health.

V gene TRBV21-1 combines with J gene TRBJ2-3; TRBD1 is the table's D call and was not checked against the DNA. TRBV21-1 is given as a pseudogene. This CDR3 is built from 15 residues. The CDR3 spells CASTFGDSSTDTQYF. The CDR3 DNA is TGTGCCAGCACCTTTGGGGACAGTAGCACAGATACGCAGTATTTT.

This sequence joins TRBV10-3 and TRBJ2-7; TRBD1 matches 9 bases. The trim removed 5 bases at V and 4 bases at J, leaving 3 bases unmatched. Looked up from germline, CDR1 is ENHRY and CDR2 is SYGVKD. This CDR3 has 13 residues. CDR3 amino acids: CAISHDRGYEQYF. CDR3 in DNA: TGTGCCATCAGTCATGACAGGGGGTACGAGCAGTACTTC.

The CDR3 loop is CAPGSKPGIRLDSPLHF. CDR3 in DNA: TGTGCCCCTGGAAGTAAGCCAGGAATAAGGCTAGATTCACCCCTCCACTTT. The rearrangement joins TRBV24-1 to TRBJ1-6; D remains unclear. Between the trimmed V and J ends, which lost 12 bases and 8 bases, there was a span of 28 bases. Germline lookup yields CDR1 KGHDR and CDR2 SFDVKD. This CDR3 comprises 17 residues.

The rearrangement joins TRBV10-3 to TRBJ1-3; tentative D call: TRBD1 (6 bases). Germline CDR1 ENHRY, CDR2 SYGVKD. Trimming left V 6 bases short and J 5 bases short, with 14 bases between. This CDR3 is built from 14 residues. The CDR3 nucleotides read TGTGCCATCAGGGGTACCGGACAGAGAAACACCATATATTTT. Encoded protein: CAIRGTGQRNTIYF.

The chain joins TRBV29-1 to TRBJ2-7; tentatively, D is TRBD2 (5 bases). CDR1 and CDR2 from the germline V gene are SQVTM and ANQGSEA. Trimming took 5 bases from V and 6 from J, leaving 20 bases between them. The length of the CDR3 is 14 residues. The CDR3 loop reads CSVYKNSRSGEQYF. CDR3 nucleotides: TGCAGCGTTTATAAAAACAGCAGGAGCGGCGAGCAGTACTTC.

The rearrangement uses TRBV28 and TRBJ1-6; 8 bases match TRBD1. The J segment lost 9 bases and the V segment lost 8 bases, leaving 9 bases of the junction unmatched. CDR1 and CDR2 (germline): MDHEN, SYDVKM. This CDR3 is 14 amino acids long. This CDR3 is CASHFRTGSSPLHF. CDR3 in DNA: TGTGCCAGCCACTTTAGGACAGGGAGTTCACCCCTCCACTTT.

Here the CDR3 reads CASSQGHGRQNIQYF. The CDR3, as DNA: TGTGCCAGCAGCCAAGGGCATGGCAGGCAAAACATTCAGTACTTC. The chain combines TRBV4-2 with TRBJ2-4; no reliable D call. This CDR3 has 15 residues. Trimming left V 1 base short and J 5 bases short, with 12 bases between. The germline V gene encodes CDR1 LGHNA and CDR2 YNFKEQ.

Here the CDR3 reads CASSYRGNQPQHF. CDR3 nucleotide sequence: TGTGCCAGCAGTTATAGGGGAAATCAGCCCCAGCATTTT. The V call is TRBV28, the J call TRBJ1-5; the D gene is possibly TRBD1 (5 bases). This CDR3 contains 13 residues. Germline CDR1 and CDR2: MDHEN and SYDVKM. The ends were cut back, 4 bases at V and 4 bases at J, with 8 bases in the middle.

The chain has TRBV3-1 (or the pseudogene TRBV3-2) and TRBJ1-6; weak D call: TRBD1 (5 bases). The germline V gene has CDR1 LGHDT and CDR2 YNNKEL (reference sequence). The CDR3 spans 15 residues. V was shortened by 1 base and J by 7 bases, with 11 bases between the two germline ends. CDR3 loop: CASSQGTRVNSPLHF. The CDR3 DNA sequence: TGTGCCAGCAGCCAAGGAACCAGGGTAAATTCACCCCTCCACTTT.

The rearrangement joins TRBV10-3 to TRBJ1-4; TRBD1 aligns across 10 bases. Losses at the gene ends were 6 bases for V and 7 bases for J; bases not matched to a gene: 5. The CDR3 has 14 residues. Germline V gives CDR1 ENHRY, CDR2 SYGVKD. Here the CDR3 reads CAIRETGGSEKLFF. DNA for the CDR3: TGTGCCATCAGGGAGACAGGGGGCAGTGAAAAACTGTTTTTT.

This chain uses TRBV4-3 with TRBJ1-5, with D possibly being TRBD1 (6 bases). Trimming took off 0 bases at V and 4 bases at J, with 10 bases between the two ends. CDR1 LGHNA and CDR2 YSLEER come from the germline V gene. The CDR3 is 15 amino acids. In DNA, the CDR3 is TGCGCCAGCAGCCAAGATCAGGGGCAGAATCAGCCCCAGCATTTT. Translation gives CASSQDQGQNQPQHF.

In this sample, this clone turned up once. The V call is TRBV29-1, the J call TRBJ2-5, with TRBD2 identical over 10 bases. Germline values: CDR1 SQVTM, CDR2 ANQGSEA. Trimming took 3 bases from V and 1 from J; bases not matched to a gene: 2. This CDR3 has 14 amino acids. CDR3 protein: CSVDTSGAQETQYF. In nucleotides, the CDR3 is TGCAGCGTTGACACTAGCGGGGCCCAAGAGACCCAGTACTTC.

The V call is TRBV19, the J call TRBJ1-2; 7 nucleotides agree with TRBD1. Per the germline V gene, CDR1 is LNHDA and CDR2 is SQIVND (reference sequence). The CDR3 consists of 16 residues. V shed 3 bases and J 4 bases; nucleotides not matched to a gene: 11. In nucleotides, the CDR3 is TGTGCCAGTAGTATGAGGGGACAGAGAAGAACCTATGGCTACACCTTC. Its translation is CASSMRGQRRTYGYTF.

The J gene is TRBJ1-5, the V gene TRBV14, with D tentatively TRBD1 (6 bases). The V and J ends lost 0 bases and 0 bases respectively, with 21 bases between them. Per the germline V gene, CDR1 is SGHDN and CDR2 is FVKESK. This CDR3 region has 20 residues. In DNA form, the CDR3 reads TGTGCCAGCAGCCAAGAAGGGGACGGGACATCTAGGAGTAGCAATCAGCCCCAGCATTTT. Protein product: CASSQEGDGTSRSSNQPQHF.

The chain links TRBV11-2 to TRBJ2-7; 11 bases agree with TRBD2. CDR1 and CDR2 (germline): SGHAT, FQNNGV. There are 15 residues in the CDR3. Trimming took 4 bases from V and 3 from J; bases not matched to a gene: 5. CDR3 in amino acids: CASSSSGGPYYEQYF. The CDR3 DNA is TGTGCCAGCAGCTCTAGCGGGGGGCCCTACTACGAGCAGTACTTC.